This T cell receptor (beta chain) was captured by sequencing in a study of CD8+CD57+ T cells in acquired aplastic anemia listed by TCRdb under 2018. General notes on the study: DNA extracted from sorted CD4+ and CD8+ cells had a mean of roughly 3.3 ug, with a range of roughly 0.17 to 30 ug. An average of around 10 million reads for CD4+ cells and roughly 11 million reads for CD8+ cells was obtained from healthy donor samples. Broader findings and caveats from the paper: Some 30 CD8+ CDR3 sequences were found to be shared between patients and controls, but these sequences appeared to be highly expressed in patients and within the immunodominant clones of the patients. No significant difference in CD8+ Simpson's diversity was found between patients and healthy controls (P=0.060).

Genomic DNA served as template for TCR beta VDJ combination and CDR3 sequence profiling. TCR repertoire sequencing was run on an Illumina HiSeq 2000. The authors processed their data as follows. Repertoire assessment relied on Simpson's diversity index, CDR3 size and DJ length profiles, and TRBV/TRBJ rearrangement plots. The most abundant DNA sequence in the deep sequencing data was taken as the immunodominant clone. CDR3 amino acid sequences were screened for sharing across subjects and compared with published repertoires and the VDJdb database. TCRdb reanalyzed the raw reads on its own, using fastp at Q25 for trimming and MiXCR for clone calling, and kept in-frame beta chains. For every CDR3 protein sequence, its rows merge into one entry that carries the most common genes and DNA. The V and J calls come from TCRdb's annotation, not from the publication. This sample is represented by around 180,000 distinct CDR3 sequences; 55% to 80% of them were singletons. The ten largest make up 45% to 55% of the sample.

In the study, sorted CD4+ and CD8+ blood T cells from patients with severe aplastic anemia and from healthy subjects underwent deep sequencing of TCR repertoires. Ficoll-Paque density gradient centrifugation was used to isolate peripheral blood mononuclear cells. CD4+ and CD8+ T cells were sorted by FACS or magnetic beads before DNA extraction. This clonotype was found many times. Its antigen is unknown. No qualities accompany the bases; no much larger clone lies one base away. The germline V gene (reference sequence) specifies SEHNR as CDR1 and FQNEAQ as CDR2. CDR3 length: 13 amino acids, cysteine to phenylalanine. The DNA shown is the 39-base CDR3, in frame from base 1. V drops 5 bases and J drops 6 bases, leaving 11 bases in between.

This receptor was taken from a human donor in good health. Sample: sorted CD4+, CD8+, or CD8+CD57+ T cells (not recorded which) from PBMCs. Recombination joined TRBV7-9 with TRBJ1-5; the D gene identity is not certain. The encoded CDR3 is CASSQDGGQPQHF. The nucleotide sequence reads as follows: TGTGCCAGCAGCCAGGACGGTGGTCAGCCCCAGCATTTT.